Listed here are 24 T cell receptor beta chains from one sample, sequenced in a study of blood T cell repertoires in COVID-19. Generated by immunoSEQ multiplex PCR, the TCRdb table keeps only in-frame clones and is missing some. This table holds around 250,000 clones, 86% found once. Sequenced: peripheral blood. Source of these receptors: a woman aged 55 to 70 who had recovered from COVID-19.

Only a few counts were recorded for this clone. The V gene is TRBV9, the J gene TRBJ2-1; 10 bases map to TRBD2. Germline loops: CDR1 SGDLS, CDR2 YYNGEE. The V and J ends lost 3 bases and 2 bases, in that order; junction bases with no gene match: 8. The CDR3 covers 17 residues. In DNA form, the CDR3 reads TGTGCCAGCAGCGCCGGACCTAGCGGGGGAACCTACAATGAGCAGTTCTTC. Translating gives CASSAGPSGGTYNEQFF.

V gene TRBV3-1 (or the pseudogene TRBV3-2) combines with J gene TRBJ2-3; D gene ambiguous. The CDR3 totals 15 residues. V gave up 0 bases and J gave up 0 bases, with 7 bases separating them. The germline CDR1 and CDR2 sequences are LGHDT and YNNKEL (reference sequence). CDR3 coding DNA: TGTGCCAGCAGCCAAGATCTATCTAGCACAGATACGCAGTATTTT. This encodes CASSQDLSSTDTQYF.

The genes are TRBV29-1 and TRBJ1-1, with D possibly TRBD1 on 5 matching bases. From germline, CDR1 is SQVTM and CDR2 ANQGSEA. This CDR3 has 14 residues. Trimming removed 0 bases from V and 5 bases from J, with 13 bases in between. CDR3 coding DNA: TGCAGCGTTGAAGATGGGAGGGGTTTGACTGAAGCTTTCTTT. Translating it yields CSVEDGRGLTEAFF. Full variable domain (rest looked up from reference TRBV29-1 and TRBJ1-1): SAVISQKPSRDICQRGTSLTIQCQVDSQVTMMFWYRQQPGQSLTLIATANQGSEATYESGFVIDKFPISRPNLTFSTLTVSNMSPEDSSIYLCSVEDGRGLTEAFFGQGTRLTVV.

This chain links TRBV7-2 with TRBJ2-3; a weak D match, TRBD2 (5 bases). This CDR3 has 15 residues. Germline V gene data show CDR1 as SGHTA and CDR2 as FQGNSA. The V end was cut by 6 bases, the J end by 2 bases, with 15 bases between. In DNA form, the CDR3 reads TGTGCCAGCAGGAAAGGCAGCGGATACACAGATACGCAGTATTTT. Its protein product is CASRKGSGYTDTQYF.

The chain recombines TRBV5-6 with TRBJ2-5; TRBD2 agrees at 10 bases. There are 14 residues in the CDR3. Germline trimming cut 5 bases from V and 6 bases from J; bases unmatched to any gene: 7. Germline loops: CDR1 SGHDT, CDR2 YYEEEE. CDR3 in DNA: TGTGCCAGCAGTTCTCTAGCGGGGGCCAAGACCCAGTACTTC. Translation: CASSSLAGAKTQYF.

This chain links TRBV11-2 with TRBJ1-4, with D possibly matching TRBD1 (5 bases). Germline V gene lookup returns CDR1 SGHAT and CDR2 FQNNGV. V lost 2 bases and J 4 bases, leaving 20 bases between the germline ends. CDR3 size: 18 residues. The CDR3 nucleotides read TGTGCCAGCAGCTTAATTCGGGATCGGGGGGTTGGTAATGAAAAACTGTTTTTT. Its protein product is CASSLIRDRGVGNEKLFF.

This chain uses TRBV29-1 with TRBJ1-2, with 11 bases matching TRBD1. CDR1 is SQVTM and CDR2 is ANQGSEA in the germline V gene. V was clipped by 7 bases and J by 7 bases; unmatched bases: 8. The CDR3 has 13 amino acids. The CDR3 loop is CSANGQGASGYTF. DNA of the CDR3: TGCAGCGCAAATGGACAGGGGGCATCTGGCTACACCTTC.

Remarks on this clone: The junction departs from germline at one end; a sequencing error may be responsible. The chain has TRBV7-7 and TRBJ2-1, with 15 bases that match TRBD2. Per the germline V gene, CDR1 is SSHAT and CDR2 is FNYEAQ (reference sequence). The CDR3 is 16 residues long. CDR3 nucleotide sequence: TGTGCTAGCAGCCCCCGATCGGGACTAGCGGGGGGTGAGCAGTTCTTC. Its translation is CASSPRSGLAGGEQFF.

The chain employs TRBV21-1 and TRBJ1-6; TRBD1 reflects the table's D call only, with no check against the DNA. TRBV21-1 is an annotated pseudogene. This CDR3 region has 18 residues. CDR3 in DNA: TGTGCCAGCAGCAAAATTCAAAACTTCAGGGGGCAGGATTCACCCCTCCACTTT. Translated: CASSKIQNFRGQDSPLHF.

As regards this clone: Other DNA sequences in the sample encode the same CDR3. The chain couples TRBV19 to TRBJ2-3; 7 bases match TRBD2. The CDR3 length is 14 residues. Germline CDR1 reads LNHDA; CDR2 reads SQIVND (reference sequence). With 2 bases clipped from V and 4 bases from J, the junction kept 3 bases outside the gene matches. The CDR3: CASSISGGADTQYF. The CDR3 region has the DNA TGTGCCAGTAGTATATCGGGGGGAGCAGATACGCAGTATTTT.

V is TRBV7-9 and J is TRBJ2-3; D unresolved. Germline CDR1 is SEHNR and CDR2 is FQNEAQ (reference sequence). V lost 3 bases and J lost 2, with 15 bases in between. The CDR3 covers 16 residues. CDR3 nucleotides: TGTGCCAGCAGCTTTCCCGCCGCGGCGATCACAGATACGCAGTATTTT. It specifies CASSFPAAAITDTQYF.

This rearrangement joins TRBV4-1 to TRBJ2-5; TRBD2 is a possible D gene (5 bases). CDR1 MGHRA and CDR2 YSYEKL come from the germline V gene. This CDR3 has 15 amino acids. V lost 5 bases to trimming and J lost 1 base, with 14 bases between them. CDR3 in DNA: TGCGCCAGCAGCGTCCGAAGAGGGATCCAAGAGACCCAGTACTTC. Translation gives CASSVRRGIQETQYF.

The chain carries TRBV7-3 and TRBJ2-2; D remains unclear. V was shortened by 5 bases and J by 0 bases, with 13 bases between the two germline ends. The CDR3 is 16 amino acids. The germline CDR1 and CDR2 sequences are SGHTA and FQGTGA. The CDR3 coding sequence is TGTGCCAGCAGCCAAAACGCACAGACGAACACCGGGGAGCTGTTTTTT. Its translation is CASSQNAQTNTGELFF.

The chain employs TRBV6-6 and TRBJ2-5, with D possibly TRBD2 on 6 matching bases. This CDR3 has 14 amino acids. Trimming took 2 bases from V and 1 from J, leaving 8 bases between them. Germline V gives CDR1 MNHNY, CDR2 SVGAGI (reference sequence). CDR3 coding DNA: TGTGCCAGCAGTTACAGTAGCGGCCAAGAGACCCAGTACTTC. Amino acids: CASSYSSGQETQYF.

This sequence joins TRBV18 and TRBJ2-2; 7 nucleotides align to TRBD1. Germline CDR1 reads KGHSH; CDR2 reads LQKENI. The CDR3 sequence is 16 residues long. Trimming took 1 base from V and 0 from J; bases not matched to a gene: 2. In nucleotides, the CDR3 is TGTGCCAGCTCACCACTGGACAGGACGAACACCGGGGAGCTGTTTTTT. Translation: CASSPLDRTNTGELFF.

DNA of the CDR3: TGTGCCAGCAGTGAATGGGAGTCGGGGGAGCTGTTTTTT. Residues: CASSEWESGELFF. J is TRBJ2-2 and V is TRBV25-1; TRBD2 is a possible D gene (5 bases). The CDR3 loop spans 13 amino acids. CDR1 and CDR2 (germline): MGHDK, SYGVNS. Between the trimmed V and J ends, which lost 1 base and 8 bases, there was a span of 8 bases.

V gene TRBV14 combines with J gene TRBJ1-3, with D possibly being TRBD1 (6 bases). Per germline, CDR1 SGHDN and CDR2 FVKESK. The CDR3 is 14 amino acids. The V and J ends lost 4 bases and 4 bases respectively, with 11 bases between them. This chain's CDR3 is CASSPQGRGNTIYF. In nucleotides, the CDR3 is TGTGCCAGCAGCCCGCAGGGGAGAGGAAACACCATATATTTT.

The genes are TRBV10-3 and TRBJ2-3, with 8 bases matching TRBD2. The V gene end was trimmed by 4 bases and the J gene end by 4 bases; junction bases not matched to a gene: 10. Germline-derived CDR1 and CDR2 are ENHRY and SYGVKD. This CDR3 contains 16 residues. The CDR3 reads CAISGRGGGEADTQYF. The DNA of the CDR3 is TGTGCCATCAGTGGCCGGGGGGGCGGTGAGGCAGATACGCAGTATTTT.

The chain combines TRBV28 with TRBJ1-2; weak D call: TRBD1 (5 bases). CDR3 length equals 13 residues. The V end lost 10 bases, the J end lost 2 bases, and 14 bases lay between the germline ends. Germline V gives CDR1 MDHEN, CDR2 SYDVKM. CDR3 residues: CATRLTENYGYTF. The CDR3 DNA follows: TGTGCCACCCGTTTGACAGAGAACTATGGCTACACCTTC.

The CDR3 DNA reads TGTGCCAGCAGCTTAGGGGCGGGGAACGAGCACGAGCAGTACTTC. This encodes CASSLGAGNEHEQYF. The chain links TRBV7-9 to TRBJ2-7; D is perhaps TRBD2 (6 bases). This CDR3 has 15 amino acids. The germline V gene has CDR1 SEHNR and CDR2 FQNEAQ (reference sequence). Trimming stripped 1 base from V and 5 bases from J, with 15 bases between.

V is TRBV28 and J is TRBJ1-4; possibly TRBD1 for D (6 bases). CDR3 size: 13 residues. Trimming cost V 10 bases and J 8 bases, with 17 bases left between them. Germline V gene sequence: CDR1 MDHEN, CDR2 SYDVKM. For the CDR3, the DNA is TGTGCCACCACAGGGCACGAGCGGGAAAAACTGTTTTTT. Residues: CATTGHEREKLFF.

The chain recombines TRBV2 with TRBJ2-3; D is unresolved. Trimming pared 5 bases from V and 7 bases from J, leaving 10 bases between. The CDR3 length is 12 residues. In germline, CDR1 is SNHLY, CDR2 FYNNEI. The CDR3, as DNA: TGTGCCAGCAGTTTACACCCCTATACGCAGTATTTT. Protein product: CASSLHPYTQYF.

This chain uses TRBV7-9 with TRBJ2-2, with D possibly TRBD2 on 7 matching bases. This CDR3 has 14 residues. Trimming removed 5 bases from V and 2 bases from J, with 9 bases in between. Germline assignment: CDR1 SEHNR and CDR2 FQNEAQ (reference sequence). Here the CDR3 DNA reads TGTGCCAGCAGCCGGGGGGCCAACACCGGGGAGCTGTTTTTT. As protein: CASSRGANTGELFF.

This chain links TRBV6-4 with TRBJ1-1, with a tentative D call TRBD1 (6 bases). Looked up from germline, CDR1 is MRHNA and CDR2 is SNTAGT. V gave up 6 bases and J gave up 7 bases, with 12 bases separating them. This CDR3 contains 12 residues. The CDR3 coding sequence is TGTGCCAGCAGAACGACAGGAGGTGAAGCTTTCTTT. It translates to CASRTTGGEAFF.